This T cell receptor (beta chain) was captured in a study of blood T cell repertoires in COVID-19. Study-level background: Samples came from the United States, Italy and Spain, spanning acute and convalescent COVID-19.

Trimming removed 1 base from V and 1 base from J, with 8 bases in between. This CDR3 has 14 amino acids. Germline CDR1 reads SGHVS; CDR2 reads FQNEAQ. In the source study's methods: Estimated nucleated cell counts came from reference gene primer amplification. Repertoires were generated with immunoSEQ multiplex PCR, while TCRdb's copy carries only in-frame clones and drops some. That table gives V, J and clone size, and the DNA gave D and trimming. The sample lists about 330,000 clones, more than 70% occurring once. Allocation to cohorts depended on clinical history reported by the participants. Donors in Cohort 3 who had recovered were those with two negative PCRs, healthcare professional clearance, or resolution of their symptoms.

The sample taken for sequencing was PBMCs or T cells enriched from blood (not recorded which). The origin of this receptor is a woman aged 25 to 39 who had recovered from COVID-19. This chain links TRBV7-8 with TRBJ2-7; a possible D gene is TRBD1 (5 bases). CDR3 region: CASSLGGTSYEQYF. In DNA form, the CDR3 reads TGTGCCAGCAGCTTAGGGGGCACTTCCTACGAGCAGTACTTC.